A single sample gave rise to the 22 T cell receptor beta chains below, sequenced in a study of blood T cell repertoires in COVID-19 (dated by TCRdb to 2020 to 2022). The library was prepared using the immunoSEQ multiplex PCR assay. TCRdb's version of the immuneACCESS table is confined to in-frame rearrangements and falls short of the full clone set. An unresolved V gene accounts for under half of the shortfall where checked; the remainder is of unknown origin. This sample is represented by under 70,000 clones; roughly 84% of them were singletons. Of the sample, approximately 13% is held by the ten largest clones. The sequenced material came from peripheral blood. The source is a woman at least 80 years old with acute or convalescent COVID-19.

The sample holds one count of this clone. J is TRBJ1-4 and V is TRBV3-1 (or the pseudogene TRBV3-2); D perhaps matches TRBD1 (6 bases). Germline V CDR1 and CDR2: LGHDT, YNNKEL (reference sequence). Between the trimmed V and J ends, which lost 2 bases and 8 bases, there was a span of 18 bases. This CDR3 spans 16 amino acids. The CDR3 protein is CASSQHTTGWGEKLFF. The CDR3 nucleotides read TGTGCCAGCAGCCAACACACCACAGGGTGGGGAGAAAAACTGTTTTTT.

V gene TRBV18 combines with J gene TRBJ1-1; D unclear. The CDR3 covers 11 residues. V lost 6 bases and J lost 5, with 7 bases in between. The germline gives CDR1 KGHSH, CDR2 LQKENI. CDR3 sequence: CASSTVTEAFF. CDR3 coding DNA: TGTGCCAGCTCCACTGTGACTGAAGCTTTCTTT.

The chain joins TRBV19 to TRBJ1-5; the match to TRBD1 covers 8 bases. The V gene's germline CDR1 is LNHDA and CDR2 SQIVND (reference sequence). The junction had 8 bases not matched to a gene; V was cut back by 7 bases and J by 0 bases. The CDR3 is 16 amino acids. The CDR3 DNA sequence: TGTGCCAGTACGAAAGGGACAGGTTATAGCAATCAGCCCCAGCATTTT. Amino acids: CASTKGTGYSNQPQHF.

CDR3 sequence reads: CASSRDTGTGELFF. CDR3 nucleotide sequence: TGTGCCAGTAGCCGGGACACCGGTACCGGGGAGCTGTTTTTT. This sequence joins TRBV19 and TRBJ2-2, with D perhaps matching TRBD1 (6 bases). Germline CDR1 reads LNHDA; CDR2 reads SQIVND (reference sequence). V shed 6 bases and J shed 5 bases, with 13 bases lying between them. The CDR3 consists of 14 residues.

This chain joins TRBV11-3 and TRBJ2-7; D uncertain. Trimming stripped 5 bases from V and 9 bases from J, with 17 bases between. The CDR3 is 13 residues long. The germline CDR1 and CDR2 sequences are SGHNT and YENEEA. The CDR3 DNA reads TGTGCCAGCAGCAACCAACAGACGAACCCGCAGTACTTC. This encodes CASSNQQTNPQYF.

The gene calls are TRBV15 and TRBJ2-5; tentatively, D is TRBD1 (6 bases). The V end lost 2 bases, the J end lost 4 bases, and 14 bases lay between the germline ends. The CDR3 has 15 amino acids. Looked up from germline, CDR1 is LNHNV and CDR2 is YYDKDF (reference sequence). The CDR3, as DNA: TGTGCCACCAGCAGACTAGACCCAGGGGTAGAGACCCAGTACTTC. Encoded protein: CATSRLDPGVETQYF.

The genes are TRBV7-7 and TRBJ2-1; TRBD1 matches at 9 bases. This CDR3 is 15 amino acids long. The germline gives CDR1 SSHAT, CDR2 FNYEAQ (reference sequence). V trimming: 3 bases; J trimming: 8 bases; junction bases outside the gene matches: 8. In nucleotides, the CDR3 is TGTGCCAGCAGCTTGGGACAGGGCATCGTACATGAGCAGTTCTTC. This encodes CASSLGQGIVHEQFF.

The CDR3 loop is CASSVGTGFSTDTQYF. CDR3 nucleotide sequence: TGTGCCAGCAGCGTGGGGACAGGTTTTAGCACAGATACGCAGTATTTT. The chain has TRBV9 and TRBJ2-3, with 8 bases lining up with TRBD1. The trim removed 2 bases at V and 0 bases at J, leaving 5 bases unmatched. CDR1 and CDR2 from the germline V gene are SGDLS and YYNGEE. CDR3 length: 16 amino acids.

This chain links TRBV5-1 with TRBJ1-6; 7 positions agree with TRBD1. From germline, CDR1 is SGHRS and CDR2 YFSETQ. V was clipped by 4 bases and J by 9 bases; unmatched bases: 7. The CDR3 consists of 14 residues. The CDR3 DNA follows: TGCGCCAGCAGCCCACAGGGGACATTTTCACCCCTCCACTTT. Translating gives CASSPQGTFSPLHF.

For the CDR3, the DNA is TGCAGCGTTGACTACGGGACCTACAATGAGCAGTTCTTC. Translating gives CSVDYGTYNEQFF. V gene TRBV29-1 combines with J gene TRBJ2-1; tentative D call: TRBD2 (5 bases). V shed 3 bases and J shed 2 bases, with 8 bases lying between them. The CDR3 extends over 13 amino acids. Per the germline V gene, CDR1 is SQVTM and CDR2 is ANQGSEA.

The gene calls are TRBV6-5 and TRBJ1-1; D call uncertain. Germline CDR1 is MNHEY and CDR2 is SVGAGI. Trimming shortened V by 6 bases and J by 2 bases, and 10 bases separated the two germline ends. The CDR3 runs 13 residues. CDR3 bases: TGTGCCAGCAGAAGGAGATTTAACACTGAAGCTTTCTTT. Residues: CASRRRFNTEAFF.

This clone has a handful of counts. This rearrangement joins TRBV5-1 to TRBJ2-7, with 10 bases aligning to TRBD2. The CDR3 spans 15 residues. Per the germline V gene, CDR1 is SGHRS and CDR2 is YFSETQ. With V trimmed by 1 base and J by 2 bases, 3 bases remained unmatched. The CDR3: CASSLTSGEPYEQYF. Written as DNA, the CDR3 is TGCGCCAGCAGCTTGACTAGCGGGGAGCCCTACGAGCAGTACTTC. Full variable domain (rest looked up from reference TRBV5-1 and TRBJ2-7): KAGVTQTPRYLIKTRGQQVTLSCSPISGHRSVSWYQQTPGQGLQFLFEYFSETQRNKGNFPGRFSGRQFSNSRSEMNVSTLELGDSALYLCASSLTSGEPYEQYFGPGTRLTVT.

This CDR3 reads CASSQEGDRGRFF. CDR3 sequence (DNA): TGCGCCAGCAGCCAAGAGGGGGACAGGGGGCGATTCTTC. The genes are TRBV4-1 and TRBJ2-1; 12 positions agree with TRBD1. Germline V gene sequence: CDR1 MGHRA, CDR2 YSYEKL. The CDR3 runs 13 residues. After removal of 0 bases from V and 16 bases from J, the junction contained 4 bases not matched to a gene.

V usage is TRBV6-6 and J usage is TRBJ2-7; 10 positions agree with TRBD1. CDR3 length: 14 amino acids. Germline V gene data show CDR1 as MNHNY and CDR2 as SVGAGI (reference sequence). V lost 5 bases, J lost 7 bases, and 8 bases stayed unmatched. The CDR3 DNA follows: TGTGCCAGCAGTCCTCGGACAGGGGGAGGTGAGCAGTACTTC. Translated: CASSPRTGGGEQYF.

This clone has more than one count but fewer than ten. CDR3 in DNA: TGTGCCAGCTCACCCACAGAGAGCTCTGGAAACACCATATATTTT. This translates into CASSPTESSGNTIYF. The chain employs TRBV18 and TRBJ1-3, with D unclear. Trimming stripped 3 bases from V and 0 bases from J, with 9 bases between. Per the germline V gene, CDR1 is KGHSH and CDR2 is LQKENI. The CDR3 consists of 15 residues.

Only a few counts were recorded for this clone. The chain is built from TRBV19 and TRBJ1-6, with 8 bases that match TRBD1. Germline CDR1 is LNHDA and CDR2 is SQIVND (reference sequence). V lost 0 bases to trimming and J lost 7 bases; unmatched junction nucleotides: 2. The CDR3 length is 15 residues. Written as DNA, the CDR3 is TGTGCCAGTAGTATAGAGGGACAGGCCAATTCACCCCTCCACTTT. Protein: CASSIEGQANSPLHF.

The rearrangement uses TRBV10-3 and TRBJ1-6, with D perhaps TRBD1 (5 bases). The V gene's germline CDR1 is ENHRY and CDR2 SYGVKD. Trimming stripped 2 bases from V and 16 bases from J, with 18 bases between. The length of the CDR3 is 14 residues. The CDR3 DNA is TGTGCCATCAGTGAGGACAGACACTCACTTTTACTCCACTTT. Translation: CAISEDRHSLLLHF.

The chain is built from TRBV5-4 and TRBJ2-3; D is unresolved. Trimming pared 2 bases from V and 0 bases from J, leaving 10 bases between. The CDR3 totals 15 residues. Germline values: CDR1 SGHNT, CDR2 YYREEE (reference sequence). This CDR3 is CASSFNLISTDTQYF. For the CDR3, the DNA is TGTGCCAGCAGCTTTAACCTAATTAGCACAGATACGCAGTATTTT.

The V and J genes are TRBV6-5 and TRBJ2-1; 9 positions agree with TRBD2. CDR3 size: 16 residues. In germline, CDR1 is MNHEY, CDR2 SVGAGI. The ends lost 0 bases at V and 3 bases at J; junction bases unmatched: 3. This chain's CDR3 is CASSYSRGGVYNEQFF. The DNA of the CDR3 is TGTGCCAGCAGTTACTCGCGGGGGGGAGTCTACAATGAGCAGTTCTTC.

The V call is TRBV7-9, the J call TRBJ1-1, with a tentative D call TRBD1 (5 bases). Germline-derived CDR1 and CDR2 are SEHNR and FQNEAQ (reference sequence). V gave up 5 bases and J gave up 8 bases, with 15 bases separating them. The CDR3 is 13 amino acids. The CDR3 region has the DNA TGTGCCAGCAGCCCAGTTGCGGGACCAGAAGCTTTCTTT. Translating gives CASSPVAGPEAFF.

This clone was counted only a few times. The V and J genes are TRBV19 and TRBJ2-7, with a tentative D call TRBD2 (5 bases). The CDR3 loop spans 15 amino acids. CDR1 is LNHDA, CDR2 SQIVND, per germline (reference sequence). V gave up 5 bases and J gave up 0 bases, with 14 bases separating them. The DNA for the CDR3 is TGTGCCAGTAGTCAAACCGCGGGTACCTCCTACGAGCAGTACTTC. It is translated as CASSQTAGTSYEQYF.

The V and J genes are TRBV19 and TRBJ1-5; 9 bases line up with TRBD1. Germline CDR1 is LNHDA and CDR2 is SQIVND (reference sequence). V gave up 10 bases and J gave up 2 bases; unmatched junction bases: 9. CDR3 length: 15 amino acids. For the CDR3, the DNA is TGTGCCACCCAGTCCCGGGACAGGGGCAATCAGCCCCAGCATTTT. It codes for CATQSRDRGNQPQHF.